This TCR beta chain was sequenced for a study of shared clonotypes between healthy human individuals. Combination of CD45RO+ cells with CCR7-negative CD45RA+ TemRA cells was used for CD8 memory. It was at deep level that the assay was run. As handled by the study authors: Sequence data from immunoSEQ were junction-only and lacked quality scores; consequently, filtering differed. Data came from immunoSEQ multiplex PCR; TCRdb stores just in-frame clones and leaves some out. The DNA gave D and trimming, while V, J and clone size come from that table. This sample has 650,000 to 700,000 clones, with around 90% found just once. The CDR3 is made up of 13 amino acids. V dropped 2 bases and J dropped 2 bases, with 7 bases sitting between them. Germline V CDR1 and CDR2: PRHDT, FYEKMQ (reference sequence).

What was sequenced was memory CD8+ T cells from PBMCs. Specified subset: CD45RO+ cells pooled with CCR7-negative TemRA cells. The receptor's source is a man in his late teens or twenties in good health. Some clones in this sample may be carry-over from other donors' samples. The rearrangement joins TRBV13 to TRBJ2-7; D gene ambiguous. The CDR3 loop reads CASSLKMAYEQYF. DNA for the CDR3: TGTGCCAGCAGCTTAAAGATGGCCTACGAGCAGTACTTC. Supplemented by reference TRBV13 and TRBJ2-7, the full variable domain reads AAGVIQSPRHLIKEKRETATLKCYPIPRHDTVYWYQQGPGQDPQFLISFYEKMQSDKGSIPDRFSAQQFSDYHSELNMSSLELGDSALYFCASSLKMAYEQYFGPGTRLTVT.